This record covers a single T cell receptor (beta chain). The V and J ends lost 4 bases and 3 bases, in that order; junction bases with no gene match: 8. The CDR3 loop spans 15 amino acids. Germline V gene lookup returns CDR1 SGDLS and CDR2 YYNGEE. This sample is part of a study of blood T cell repertoires in COVID-19. The wider study: The analysed material was cDNA or gDNA that came from T cells, B-cell-depleted T cells, or PBMCs.

The table came from immunoSEQ multiplex PCR; TCRdb's copy has only in-frame clones and leaves some out. The table lists 30,000 to 45,000 clones, around 90% of them singletons. Sequencing was carried out using peripheral blood. This TCR was recovered from a human donor in a cohort sampled during active COVID-19. V gene TRBV9 combines with J gene TRBJ1-1, with 8 bases matching TRBD1. The CDR3 DNA reads as TGTGCCAGCAGCACCAGCAACAGGGGGGACACTGAAGCTTTCTTT. Encoded protein: CASSTSNRGDTEAFF.